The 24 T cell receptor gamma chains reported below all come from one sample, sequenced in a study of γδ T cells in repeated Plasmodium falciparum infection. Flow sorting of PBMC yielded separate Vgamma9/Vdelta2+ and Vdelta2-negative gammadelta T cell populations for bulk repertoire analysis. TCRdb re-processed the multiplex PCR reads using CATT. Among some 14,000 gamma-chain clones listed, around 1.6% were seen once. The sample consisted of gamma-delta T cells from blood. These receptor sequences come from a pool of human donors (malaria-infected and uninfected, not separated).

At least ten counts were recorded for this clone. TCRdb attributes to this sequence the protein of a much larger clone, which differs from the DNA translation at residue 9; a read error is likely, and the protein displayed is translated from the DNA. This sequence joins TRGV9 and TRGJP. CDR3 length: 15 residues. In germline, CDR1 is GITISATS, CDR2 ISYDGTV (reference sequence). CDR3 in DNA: TGTGCCTTGTGGGAGGTGGAGTTGGTCAAAAAAATCAAGGTATTT. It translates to CALWEVELVKKIKVF.

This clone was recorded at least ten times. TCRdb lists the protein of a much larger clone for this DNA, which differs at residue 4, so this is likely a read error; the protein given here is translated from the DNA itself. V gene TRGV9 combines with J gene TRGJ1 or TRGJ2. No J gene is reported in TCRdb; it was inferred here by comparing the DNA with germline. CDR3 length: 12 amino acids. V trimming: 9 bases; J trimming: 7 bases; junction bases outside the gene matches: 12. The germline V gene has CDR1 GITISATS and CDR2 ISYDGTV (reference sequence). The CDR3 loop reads CALRANRYKKLF. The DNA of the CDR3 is TGTGCCTTGAGGGCCAACCGATATAAGAAACTCTTT.

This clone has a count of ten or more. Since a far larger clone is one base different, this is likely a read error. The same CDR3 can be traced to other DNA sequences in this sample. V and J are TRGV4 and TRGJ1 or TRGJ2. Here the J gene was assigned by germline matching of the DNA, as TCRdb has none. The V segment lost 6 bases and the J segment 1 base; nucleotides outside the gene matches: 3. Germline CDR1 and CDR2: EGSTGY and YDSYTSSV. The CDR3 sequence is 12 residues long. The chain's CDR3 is CATWPNYYKKLF. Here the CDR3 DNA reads TGTGCCACCTGGCCAAATTATTATAAGAAACTCTTT.

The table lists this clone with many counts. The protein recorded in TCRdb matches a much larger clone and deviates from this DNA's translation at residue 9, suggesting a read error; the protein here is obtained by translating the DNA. CDR3 loop: CALWELFQELF. The CDR3 DNA reads TGTGCCTTGTGGGAGCTTTTCCAGGAACTCTTT. The V gene corresponds to TRGV9; no J gene was called. CDR3 size: 11 residues. The germline CDR1 and CDR2 sequences are GITISATS and ISYDGTV (reference sequence).

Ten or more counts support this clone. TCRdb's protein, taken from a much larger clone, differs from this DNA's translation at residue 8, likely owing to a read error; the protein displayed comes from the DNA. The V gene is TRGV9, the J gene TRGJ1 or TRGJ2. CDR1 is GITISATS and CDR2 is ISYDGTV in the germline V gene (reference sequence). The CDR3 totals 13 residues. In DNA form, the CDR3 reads TGTGCCTTGTGGGATTCGAATCATTATAAGAAACTCTTT. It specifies CALWDSNHYKKLF.

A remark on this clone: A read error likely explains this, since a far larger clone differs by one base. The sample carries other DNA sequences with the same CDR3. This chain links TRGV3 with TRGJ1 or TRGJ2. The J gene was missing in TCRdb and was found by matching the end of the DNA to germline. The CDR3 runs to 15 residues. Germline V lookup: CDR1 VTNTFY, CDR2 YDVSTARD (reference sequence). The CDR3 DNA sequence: TGCGCCACCTGGGACAGGCCGAGGGATTATTATAAGAAACTCTTT. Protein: CATWDRPRDYYKKLF.

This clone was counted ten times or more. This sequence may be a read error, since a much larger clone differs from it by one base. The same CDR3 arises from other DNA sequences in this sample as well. The CDR3 region has the DNA TGCGCCTTGTGGGAGGTGCGTGTGGGGTTCTATTATAAGAAACTCTTT. Translated: CALWEVRVGFYYKKLF. The chain employs TRGV9 and TRGJ1 or TRGJ2. Per germline, CDR1 GITISATS and CDR2 ISYDGTV (reference sequence). This CDR3 region has 16 residues.

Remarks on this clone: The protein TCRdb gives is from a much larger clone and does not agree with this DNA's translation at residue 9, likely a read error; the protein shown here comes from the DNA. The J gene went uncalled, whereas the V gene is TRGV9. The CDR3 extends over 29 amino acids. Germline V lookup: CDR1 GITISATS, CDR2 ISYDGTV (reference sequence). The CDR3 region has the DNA TGTGCCTTGTGGGAGGTGCAGAAGGCGGGATTGGCAGTGGAACAACACTGGTTGTCACAGGTAAGTATCGGAAGAATACAACATTTC. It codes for CALWEVQKAGLAVEQHWLSQVSIGRIQHF.

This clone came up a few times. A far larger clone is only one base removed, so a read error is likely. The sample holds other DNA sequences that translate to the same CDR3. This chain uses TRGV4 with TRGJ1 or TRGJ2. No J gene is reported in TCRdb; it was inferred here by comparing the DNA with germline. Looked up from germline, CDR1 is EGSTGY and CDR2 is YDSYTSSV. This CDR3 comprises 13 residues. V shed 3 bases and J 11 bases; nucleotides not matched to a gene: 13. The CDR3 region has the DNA TGTGCCACCTGGGATTATTTAGGAAGGGAGAAACTCTTT. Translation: CATWDYLGREKLF.

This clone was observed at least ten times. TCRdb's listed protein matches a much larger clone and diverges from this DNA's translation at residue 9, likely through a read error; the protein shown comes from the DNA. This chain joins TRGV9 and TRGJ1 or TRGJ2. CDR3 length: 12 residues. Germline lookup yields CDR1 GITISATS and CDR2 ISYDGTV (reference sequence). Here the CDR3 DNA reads TGTGCCTTGTGGGAGGGTTATTATAGGAAACTCTTT. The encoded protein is CALWEGYYRKLF.

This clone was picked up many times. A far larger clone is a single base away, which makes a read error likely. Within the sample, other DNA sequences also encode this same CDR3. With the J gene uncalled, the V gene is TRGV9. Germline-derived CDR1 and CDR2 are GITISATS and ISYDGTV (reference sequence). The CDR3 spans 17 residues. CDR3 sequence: CALWEAYKYQNYYKKLF. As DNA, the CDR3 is TGTGCCTTGTGGGAGGCCTACAAATATCAGAATTATTATAAGAAGCTCTTT.

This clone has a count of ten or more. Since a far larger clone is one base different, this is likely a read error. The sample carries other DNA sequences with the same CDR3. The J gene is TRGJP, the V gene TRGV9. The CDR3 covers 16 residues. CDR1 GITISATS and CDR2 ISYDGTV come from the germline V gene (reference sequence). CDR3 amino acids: CALWETEELGKKIKVF. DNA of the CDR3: TGTGCCTTGTGGGAAACGGAGGAGTTGGGCAAAAAAATCAAGGTGTTT.

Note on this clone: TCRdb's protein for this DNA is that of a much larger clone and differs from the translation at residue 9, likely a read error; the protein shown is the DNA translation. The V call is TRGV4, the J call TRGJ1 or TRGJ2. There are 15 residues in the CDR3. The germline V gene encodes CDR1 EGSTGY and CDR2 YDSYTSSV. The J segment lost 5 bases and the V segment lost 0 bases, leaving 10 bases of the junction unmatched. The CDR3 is CATWDGPFSDYKKLF. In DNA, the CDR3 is TGTGCCACCTGGGATGGGCCTTTCTCTGATTATAAGAAACTCTTT.

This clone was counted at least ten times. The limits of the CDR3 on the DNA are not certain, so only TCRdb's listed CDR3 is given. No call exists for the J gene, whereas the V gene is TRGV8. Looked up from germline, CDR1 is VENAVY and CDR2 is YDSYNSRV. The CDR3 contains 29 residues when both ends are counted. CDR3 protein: CATWETIRNSLAVEQHLLSQVSIGRIQHF.

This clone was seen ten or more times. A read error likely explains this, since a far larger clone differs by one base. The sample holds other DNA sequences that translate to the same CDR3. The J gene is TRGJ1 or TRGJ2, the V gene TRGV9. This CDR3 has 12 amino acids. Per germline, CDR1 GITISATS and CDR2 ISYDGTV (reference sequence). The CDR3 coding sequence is TGTGCCCTGTGGGAGGTGTATTATAAGAAACTCTTT. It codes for CALWEVYYKKLF.

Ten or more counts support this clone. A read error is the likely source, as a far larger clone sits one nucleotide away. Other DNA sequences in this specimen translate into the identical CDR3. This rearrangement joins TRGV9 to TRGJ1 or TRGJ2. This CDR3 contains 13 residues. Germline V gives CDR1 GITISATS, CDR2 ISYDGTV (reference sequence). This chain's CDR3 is CALWDADYYKKLF. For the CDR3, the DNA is TGTGCCTTGTGGGACGCGGATTATTATAAGAAACTCTTC.

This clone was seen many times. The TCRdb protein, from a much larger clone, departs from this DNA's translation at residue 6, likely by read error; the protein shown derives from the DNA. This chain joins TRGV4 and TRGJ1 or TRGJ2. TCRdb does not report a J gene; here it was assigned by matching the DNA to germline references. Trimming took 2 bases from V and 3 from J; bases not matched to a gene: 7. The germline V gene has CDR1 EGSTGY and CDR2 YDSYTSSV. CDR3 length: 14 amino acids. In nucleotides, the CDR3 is TGTGCCACCTGGGATGAGGCCCGTTATTATAAGAAACTCTTT. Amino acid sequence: CATWDEARYYKKLF.

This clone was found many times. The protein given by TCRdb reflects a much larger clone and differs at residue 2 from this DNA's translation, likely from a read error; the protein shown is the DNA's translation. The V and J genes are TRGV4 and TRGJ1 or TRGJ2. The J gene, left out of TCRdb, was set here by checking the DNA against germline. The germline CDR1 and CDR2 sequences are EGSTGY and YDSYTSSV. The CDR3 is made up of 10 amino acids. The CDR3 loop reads CTTVYRWKLF. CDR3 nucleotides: TGTACCACGGTTTACCGTTGGAAACTCTTT.

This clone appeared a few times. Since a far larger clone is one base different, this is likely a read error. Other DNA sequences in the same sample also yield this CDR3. As DNA, the CDR3 is TGTGCCTTGTGGGAGGTGTTCCGAACCCAAAGTTCAGGCCCTTTACGCCTTCAACAAGAGCTGGGCAAAAAAATCAAGGTATTT. Translation gives CALWEVFRTQSSGPLRLQQELGKKIKVF. The chain links TRGV9 to TRGJP. Here the J gene was assigned by germline matching of the DNA, as TCRdb has none. Germline values: CDR1 GITISATS, CDR2 ISYDGTV (reference sequence). The CDR3 is 28 amino acids.

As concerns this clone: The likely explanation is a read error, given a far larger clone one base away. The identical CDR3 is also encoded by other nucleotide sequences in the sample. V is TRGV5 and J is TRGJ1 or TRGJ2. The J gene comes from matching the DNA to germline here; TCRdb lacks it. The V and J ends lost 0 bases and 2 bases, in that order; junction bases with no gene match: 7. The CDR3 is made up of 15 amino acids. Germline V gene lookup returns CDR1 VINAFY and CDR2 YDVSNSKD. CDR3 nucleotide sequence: TGTGCCACCTGGGACAGGCCCTCTCATTATTATAAGAAACTCTTT. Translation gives CATWDRPSHYYKKLF.

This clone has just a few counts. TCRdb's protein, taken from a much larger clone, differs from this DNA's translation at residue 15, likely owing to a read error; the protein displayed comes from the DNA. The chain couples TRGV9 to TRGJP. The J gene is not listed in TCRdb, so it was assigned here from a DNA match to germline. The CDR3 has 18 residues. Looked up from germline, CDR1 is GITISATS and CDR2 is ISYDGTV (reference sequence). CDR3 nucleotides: TGTGCCTTGTGGGAGGTGCATTCGGGAGAGTTGGGCAAAAAAGTCAAGGTATTT. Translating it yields CALWEVHSGELGKKVKVF.

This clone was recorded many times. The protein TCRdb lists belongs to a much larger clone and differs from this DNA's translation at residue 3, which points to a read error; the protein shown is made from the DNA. In DNA form, the CDR3 reads TGTGCCTCGTGGGTTTGCCCTAAGAAACTCTTT. Protein: CASWVCPKKLF. V gene TRGV9 combines with J gene TRGJ1 or TRGJ2. The J gene was not available in TCRdb and was assigned here by matching the DNA to germline segments. The CDR3 is 11 residues long. Germline CDR1 is GITISATS and CDR2 is ISYDGTV (reference sequence).

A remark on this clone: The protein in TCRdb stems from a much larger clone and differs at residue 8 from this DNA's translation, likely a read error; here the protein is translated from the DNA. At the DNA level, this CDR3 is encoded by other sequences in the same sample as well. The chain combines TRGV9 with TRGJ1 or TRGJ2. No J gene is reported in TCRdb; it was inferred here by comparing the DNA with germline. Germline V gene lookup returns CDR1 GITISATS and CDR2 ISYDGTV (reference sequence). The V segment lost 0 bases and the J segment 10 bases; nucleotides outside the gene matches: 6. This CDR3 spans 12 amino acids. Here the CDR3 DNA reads TGTGCCTTGTGGGAGGTGCGCGAGAAGAAACTCTTT. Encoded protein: CALWEVREKKLF.

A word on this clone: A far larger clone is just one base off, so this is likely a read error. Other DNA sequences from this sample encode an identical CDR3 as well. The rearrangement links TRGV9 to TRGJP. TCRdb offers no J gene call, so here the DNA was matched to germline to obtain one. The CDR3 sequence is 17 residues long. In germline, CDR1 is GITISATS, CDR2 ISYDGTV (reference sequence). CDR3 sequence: CALWEVILELGKKIKVF. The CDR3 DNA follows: TGTGCCTTGTGGGAGGTGATTCTAGAGCTGGGCAAAAAAATCAAGGTATTT.